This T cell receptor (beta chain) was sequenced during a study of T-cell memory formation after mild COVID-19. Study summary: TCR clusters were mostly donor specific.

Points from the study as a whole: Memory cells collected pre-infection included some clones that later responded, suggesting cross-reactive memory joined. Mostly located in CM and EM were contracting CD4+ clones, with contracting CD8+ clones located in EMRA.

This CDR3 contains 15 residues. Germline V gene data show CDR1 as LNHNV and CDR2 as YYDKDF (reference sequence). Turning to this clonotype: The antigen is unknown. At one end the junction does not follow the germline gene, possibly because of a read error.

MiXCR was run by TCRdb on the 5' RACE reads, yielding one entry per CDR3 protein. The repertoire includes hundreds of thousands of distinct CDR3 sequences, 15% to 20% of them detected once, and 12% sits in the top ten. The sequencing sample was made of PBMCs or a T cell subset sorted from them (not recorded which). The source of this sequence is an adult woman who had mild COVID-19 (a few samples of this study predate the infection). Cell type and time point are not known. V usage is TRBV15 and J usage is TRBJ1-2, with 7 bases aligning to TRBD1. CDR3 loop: CATSRGGGGNYGYTF. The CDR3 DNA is TGTGCCACCAGCAGAGGGGGAGGGGGCAACTATGGCTATACCTTC.